In its sample, the clone carrying this T cell receptor (beta chain) was seen a few times. There are 14 residues in the CDR3. J was trimmed by 4 bases and V by 2 bases; bases with no gene match: 1. Per germline, CDR1 MNHEY and CDR2 SMNVEV (reference sequence). This sample was included in a study of CD8 T cells in ankylosing spondylitis. Using its own MiXCR run on the 5' RACE reads, TCRdb lists one record per CDR3 protein. The sample has 250,000 to 350,000 distinct CDR3 sequences; approximately 20% are singletons. The source is a male donor with ankylosing spondylitis or in good health (not recorded which). The sample consisted of blood, either unsorted or a sorted T cell fraction (not recorded which). The rearrangement joins TRBV27 to TRBJ2-5; 10 bases match TRBD1. The CDR3 loop is CASSLGTGAETQYF. CDR3 coding DNA: TGTGCCAGCAGTTTAGGGACAGGGGCAGAGACCCAGTACTTC.